The 22 T cell receptor beta chains given below trace back to one sample, sequenced in a study of T cell responses to AZD1222 COVID-19 vaccine. Sequencing used immunoSEQ multiplex PCR; TCRdb keeps in-frame clones, though not all of them. The profile shows 95,000 to 130,000 clones, roughly 84% of them singletons. The sample here was peripheral blood, taken on day 0 of AZD1222 vaccination. All receptors come from an adult in good health.

CDR3 region: CASSPTLMGQVNSPLHF. CDR3 sequence (DNA): TGTGCCAGCAGTCCGACCCTGATGGGACAGGTCAATTCACCCCTCCACTTT. The chain is built from TRBV6-6 and TRBJ1-6; 8 nucleotides line up with TRBD1. CDR1 is MNHNY, CDR2 SVGAGI, per germline (reference sequence). V was pared by 5 bases and J by 7 bases, with 13 bases of the junction left unmatched. CDR3 length: 17 amino acids.

The chain carries TRBV7-3 and TRBJ2-2; D may be TRBD1 or TRBD2 (6 bases each). This CDR3 contains 16 residues. Per germline, CDR1 SGHTA and CDR2 FQGTGA. V lost 0 bases and J lost 4, with 12 bases in between. The CDR3 DNA follows: TGTGCCAGCAGCTTAACGAGGGGGGCAGGCACCGGGGAGCTGTTTTTT. Its translation is CASSLTRGAGTGELFF.

The chain links TRBV4-2 to TRBJ2-5; possible D gene TRBD2, 5 bases. Germline CDR1 reads LGHNA; CDR2 reads YNFKEQ. CDR3 length equals 15 residues. The germline V and J ends were trimmed by 1 base and 4 bases, with 13 bases remaining between them. The CDR3 nucleotides read TGTGCCAGCAGCCAAGTTGAGCCGGAGGCAGAGACCCAGTACTTC. Translating it yields CASSQVEPEAETQYF.

Comments on this clone: Different DNA sequences within this sample yield the same CDR3. This chain links TRBV7-9 with TRBJ2-7, with D perhaps TRBD1 or TRBD2 (6 bases each). V lost 1 base to trimming and J lost 5 bases, with 27 bases between them. The CDR3 runs to 19 residues. Germline CDR1 is SEHNR and CDR2 is FQNEAQ (reference sequence). The CDR3, as DNA: TGTGCCAGCAGCTTAGATCGTAGGGGGGCCACCGGGGGAGTCAACGAGCAGTACTTC. Protein sequence: CASSLDRRGATGGVNEQYF.

The chain has TRBV5-1 and TRBJ2-3; D is possibly TRBD2 (6 bases). CDR3 length: 14 residues. Germline lookup yields CDR1 SGHRS and CDR2 YFSETQ. Trimming removed 3 bases at V and 0 bases at J, with 8 bases between. CDR3 coding DNA: TGCGCCAGCAGCTCCGGGACTAGCACAGATACGCAGTATTTT. As protein: CASSSGTSTDTQYF.

This clone was seen a handful of times. The chain couples TRBV4-1 to TRBJ2-3; D uncertain. V was trimmed by 1 base and J by 5 bases, leaving 7 bases between them. The CDR3 is 13 amino acids. Germline CDR1 is MGHRA and CDR2 is YSYEKL. DNA of the CDR3: TGCGCCAGCAGCCAAGTGTGGAAAGATACGCAGTATTTT. As protein: CASSQVWKDTQYF.

This rearrangement joins TRBV24-1 to TRBJ2-7; 9 bases align to TRBD1. Germline V CDR1 and CDR2: KGHDR, SFDVKD. This CDR3 is 14 amino acids long. V lost 3 bases to trimming and J lost 3 bases; unmatched junction nucleotides: 2. CDR3 in DNA: TGTGCCACCAGTGATCCGACAGGGGGCTACGAGCAGTACTTC. It specifies CATSDPTGGYEQYF.

The chain recombines TRBV7-3 with TRBJ2-1; D is ambiguous. In germline, CDR1 is SGHTA, CDR2 FQGTGA. CDR3 size: 14 residues. Trimming stripped 2 bases from V and 5 bases from J, with 10 bases between. CDR3 sequence: CASSLQPGHNEQFF. CDR3 bases: TGTGCCAGCAGCTTACAACCGGGCCACAATGAGCAGTTCTTC.

The CDR3 sequence: CASSDRHSGNTIYF. The CDR3 bases are TGCGCCAGTTCGGACAGGCACTCTGGAAACACCATATATTTT. The chain uses TRBV5-1 and TRBJ1-3, with 7 bases matching TRBD1. CDR3 length: 14 residues. CDR1 is SGHRS, CDR2 YFSETQ, per germline. The V segment lost 8 bases and the J segment 0 bases; nucleotides outside the gene matches: 5.

This chain uses TRBV7-9 with TRBJ2-2, with 7 positions matching TRBD1. This CDR3 contains 14 residues. In germline, CDR1 is SEHNR, CDR2 FQNEAQ (reference sequence). Unmatched junction bases numbered 5, after V lost 5 bases and J lost 5 bases. CDR3 amino acids: CASSTGERTGELFF. CDR3 nucleotides: TGTGCCAGCAGCACAGGGGAGAGAACCGGGGAGCTGTTTTTT.

This chain connects TRBV19 to TRBJ2-3, with 10 bases lining up with TRBD2. This CDR3 is built from 15 residues. V gave up 5 bases and J gave up 2 bases; unmatched junction bases: 4. The germline V gene has CDR1 LNHDA and CDR2 SQIVND (reference sequence). As DNA, the CDR3 is TGTGCCAGTAGTGTAGCGGGGGGACTCACAGATACGCAGTATTTT. Protein: CASSVAGGLTDTQYF.

This clone was detected only once. This sequence joins TRBV29-1 and TRBJ2-1; 10 bases are a match to TRBD2. With V trimmed by 7 bases and J by 0 bases, 6 bases remained unmatched. Germline CDR1 is SQVTM and CDR2 is ANQGSEA. This CDR3 is built from 15 residues. In DNA, the CDR3 is TGCAGCGCCTCACTAGCGGGGAGCTCCTACAATGAGCAGTTCTTC. Translation: CSASLAGSSYNEQFF.

The chain combines TRBV30 with TRBJ1-5, with D possibly TRBD1 on 5 matching bases. V was cut by 5 bases and J by 4 bases, with 15 bases left in between. The CDR3 totals 14 residues. Germline values: CDR1 GTSNPN, CDR2 SVGIG (reference sequence). The CDR3 spells CAWSIGTRNQPQHF. In nucleotides, the CDR3 is TGTGCCTGGTCGATCGGGACCAGGAATCAGCCCCAGCATTTT.

The chain joins TRBV7-2 to TRBJ1-1; D gene uncertain. CDR3 size: 13 residues. The ends were cut back, 2 bases at V and 2 bases at J, with 6 bases in the middle. Looked up from germline, CDR1 is SGHTA and CDR2 is FQGNSA. The CDR3 protein is CASSLIRNTEAFF. DNA for the CDR3: TGTGCCAGCAGCTTAATAAGAAACACTGAAGCTTTCTTT.

Written as DNA, the CDR3 is TGCGCCAGCAGCCAAGGCACCGGGGAGCTGTTTTTT. Its translation is CASSQGTGELFF. The chain employs TRBV4-1 and TRBJ2-2; D gene uncertain. V was shortened by 1 base and J by 4 bases, with 1 base between the two germline ends. The CDR3 loop spans 12 amino acids. CDR1 and CDR2 (germline): MGHRA, YSYEKL.

This chain joins TRBV9 and TRBJ2-7; a weak D match, TRBD1 (6 bases). With 4 bases removed from V and 2 bases from J, the gap between germline ends came to 19 bases. Germline CDR1 and CDR2: SGDLS and YYNGEE. CDR3 length equals 16 residues. The CDR3 sequence: CASSFNQHRDPYEQYF. The CDR3 nucleotides are TGTGCCAGCAGCTTCAACCAACACAGGGATCCCTACGAGCAGTACTTC. The variable domain in full, completed from reference TRBV9 and TRBJ2-7, reads DSGVTQTPKHLITATGQRVTLRCSPRSGDLSVYWYQQSLDQGLQFLIQYYNGEERAKGNILERFSAQQFPDLHSELNLSSLELGDSALYFCASSFNQHRDPYEQYFGPGTRLTVT.

The chain carries TRBV19 and TRBJ2-1; 8 positions agree with TRBD2. V trimming: 6 bases; J trimming: 4 bases; junction bases outside the gene matches: 14. The CDR3 length is 17 residues. CDR1 and CDR2 (germline): LNHDA, SQIVND (reference sequence). The chain's CDR3 is CASRMGLQAGEYNEQFF. The DNA for the CDR3 is TGTGCCAGTAGGATGGGACTTCAAGCGGGAGAATACAATGAGCAGTTCTTC.

V is TRBV20-1 and J is TRBJ1-2; D is undetermined. V was clipped by 6 bases and J by 8 bases, with 13 bases between them. The length of the CDR3 is 11 residues. CDR1 is DFQATT, CDR2 SNEGSKA, per germline (reference sequence). CDR3: CSANEGDGYTF. The CDR3 nucleotides read TGCAGTGCCAACGAAGGAGACGGCTACACCTTC.

The rearrangement joins TRBV15 to TRBJ1-4; possible D gene TRBD1, 6 bases. This CDR3 has 14 amino acids. Germline CDR1 LNHNV, CDR2 YYDKDF (reference sequence). The germline V and J ends were trimmed by 0 bases and 8 bases, with 10 bases remaining between them. CDR3 sequence reads: CATSRDRRGEKLFF. CDR3 coding DNA: TGTGCCACCAGCAGAGATCGCAGGGGCGAAAAACTGTTTTTT.

In this sample, this clone turned up a few times. The V call is TRBV19, the J call TRBJ1-2; no definite D call. The CDR3 extends over 14 amino acids. Trimming cost V 4 bases and J 7 bases, with 16 bases left between them. In germline, CDR1 is LNHDA, CDR2 SQIVND (reference sequence). CDR3 in amino acids: CASSTVGIPSGYTF. DNA of the CDR3: TGTGCCAGTAGTACCGTCGGGATTCCAAGTGGCTACACCTTC.

CDR3 nucleotide sequence: TGTGCCAGCAGGGGGCAGGATCAGCCCCAGCATTTT. Its translation is CASRGQDQPQHF. J is TRBJ1-5 and V is TRBV6-4; tentatively, D is TRBD1 (5 bases). This CDR3 contains 12 residues. Germline CDR1 and CDR2: MRHNA and SNTAGT. The V end was cut by 6 bases, the J end by 5 bases, with 8 bases between.

V and J are TRBV7-6 and TRBJ2-5; 10 nucleotides agree with TRBD2. This CDR3 has 16 amino acids. J lost 6 bases, V lost 6 bases, and 13 bases had no gene match. CDR1 is SGHVS, CDR2 FNYEAQ, per germline. The DNA of the CDR3 is TGTGCCAGCAGTCCTACCAGCGGGGGGGCCGGGAAGACCCAGTACTTC. It translates to CASSPTSGGAGKTQYF.